The rows below give T cell receptor beta chains drawn from one sample of a study of cytomegalovirus exposure and HLA in healthy donors. The repertoire was sequenced with immunoSEQ multiplex PCR; TCRdb's copy has only in-frame clones and lacks some. Of 150,000 to 200,000 clones listed, over 60% are singletons. The sample taken for sequencing was PBMCs. The receptor source for this set is a woman in her twenties or thirties in good health and CMV-seronegative. The conserved cysteine and the conserved F or W are not part of the CDR3 here.

v_call: TRBV6-5; j_call: TRBJ1-6; cdr3_aa: ASSYSEPNSPLH
v_call: TRBV7-6; j_call: TRBJ2-3; cdr3_aa: ASSFDGRTGRALQY
v_call: TRBV25-1; j_call: TRBJ2-1; cdr3_aa: ASSGTGTPKYNEQF
v_call: TRBV5-1; j_call: TRBJ1-3; cdr3_aa: ASSFSGGNTIY
v_call: TRBV11-3; j_call: TRBJ2-7; cdr3_aa: ASSSPRGHEQY
v_call: TRBV6-5; j_call: TRBJ1-5; cdr3_aa: ASSLGGGQPQH
v_call: TRBV2; j_call: TRBJ2-5; cdr3_aa: ASTETQETQY
v_call: TRBV7-8; j_call: TRBJ2-2; cdr3_aa: ASRSTGRLAGERSRAGELF
v_call: TRBV6-4; j_call: TRBJ2-4; cdr3_aa: ASRTSGAPGAKNIQY
v_call: TRBV6-1; j_call: TRBJ2-6; cdr3_aa: ATAGVASGANVLT
v_call: TRBV19; j_call: TRBJ1-2; cdr3_aa: ASSVGQGGYGYT
v_call: TRBV30; j_call: TRBJ1-1; cdr3_aa: AWSESGGLAF
v_call: TRBV6-1; j_call: TRBJ2-6; cdr3_aa: ASSEASTGANVLT
v_call: TRBV4-3; j_call: TRBJ2-1; cdr3_aa: ASSQLTSMGEQF
v_call: TRBV27; j_call: TRBJ2-3; cdr3_aa: ASSSLADITDTQY
v_call: TRBV25-1; j_call: TRBJ2-1; cdr3_aa: ASIGQGREYNEQF
v_call: TRBV7-3; j_call: TRBJ1-5; cdr3_aa: ASSFVDRPNQPQH
v_call: TRBV9; j_call: TRBJ2-7; cdr3_aa: ASSVAAEGVYEQY
v_call: TRBV29-1; j_call: TRBJ1-2; cdr3_aa: GAGQGTTLKDT
v_call: TRBV27; j_call: TRBJ1-1; cdr3_aa: ASSLKGQRILNTEAF
v_call: TRBV29-1; j_call: TRBJ1-2; cdr3_aa: SVEDWRTGFYGYP
v_call: TRBV19; j_call: TRBJ1-5; cdr3_aa: ASSVQGPNQPQH
v_call: TRBV28; j_call: TRBJ2-7; cdr3_aa: ATTRSGGIWEQY
v_call: TRBV5-6; j_call: TRBJ2-1; cdr3_aa: ASSLKSGTEQF
v_call: TRBV5-6; j_call: TRBJ2-7; cdr3_aa: ASSSPGTPSYEQY
v_call: TRBV5-1; j_call: TRBJ2-5; cdr3_aa: ASRGGGQETQY
v_call: TRBV4-1; j_call: TRBJ1-1; cdr3_aa: ASSRSGAEAF
v_call: TRBV7-9; j_call: TRBJ1-2; cdr3_aa: ASSLDQGGNANYGYT
v_call: TRBV10-3; j_call: TRBJ2-1; cdr3_aa: AISVIMGQGAGEQF
v_call: TRBV27; j_call: TRBJ2-2; cdr3_aa: ASSLGPTSTGELF
v_call: TRBV5-4; j_call: TRBJ2-2; cdr3_aa: ASSLGIRGLNTGELF
v_call: TRBV27; j_call: TRBJ1-5; cdr3_aa: ASSLKGGYSNQPQH
v_call: TRBV2; j_call: TRBJ1-2; cdr3_aa: ASRARRESVYGYT
v_call: TRBV7-9; j_call: TRBJ1-2; cdr3_aa: ASSQRQGIYGYT
v_call: TRBV7-8; j_call: TRBJ1-3; cdr3_aa: ASSEDRTTKRSGNTIY
v_call: TRBV19; j_call: TRBJ1-2; cdr3_aa: ASSILTGNYGYT
v_call: TRBV29-1; j_call: TRBJ2-1; cdr3_aa: STSWTSGGTDEQF
v_call: TRBV7-3; j_call: TRBJ2-1; cdr3_aa: ASSSPADPSASGGSYNEQF
v_call: TRBV29-1; j_call: TRBJ1-4; cdr3_aa: SVELLERHRPKLF
v_call: TRBV10-3; j_call: TRBJ1-1; cdr3_aa: AISESRGLEAF
v_call: TRBV19; j_call: TRBJ2-1; cdr3_aa: ASSIASNNEQF
v_call: TRBV5-6; j_call: TRBJ2-5; cdr3_aa: ASSLQESQY
v_call: TRBV19; j_call: TRBJ2-1; cdr3_aa: ASSASGGSYNEQF
v_call: TRBV7-9; j_call: TRBJ2-7; cdr3_aa: SSSYGTGDYEQY
v_call: TRBV14; j_call: TRBJ2-7; cdr3_aa: ASSPGQRHSYEQY
v_call: TRBV7-8; j_call: TRBJ2-5; cdr3_aa: ASSTYRVIETQY
v_call: TRBV5-1; j_call: TRBJ2-7; cdr3_aa: ASSPSPSGGFSYEQY
v_call: TRBV5-3; j_call: TRBJ2-6; cdr3_aa: ARSRQVGSSGANVLT
v_call: TRBV4-1; j_call: TRBJ2-1; cdr3_aa: ASSQEPQGNEQF
v_call: TRBV4-1; j_call: TRBJ2-7; cdr3_aa: ASSLDTNYEQY
v_call: TRBV18; j_call: TRBJ2-3; cdr3_aa: ASSLASTDTQY
v_call: TRBV5-1; j_call: TRBJ2-6; cdr3_aa: ASSLPGPGANVLT
v_call: TRBV19; j_call: TRBJ1-1; cdr3_aa: ASSLTANTEAF
v_call: TRBV5-1; j_call: TRBJ2-2; cdr3_aa: ASSPDITNTGELF
v_call: TRBV27; j_call: TRBJ2-3; cdr3_aa: ASRGGTDTQY
v_call: TRBV25-1; j_call: TRBJ1-1; cdr3_aa: ASSELEGDTEAF
v_call: TRBV15; j_call: TRBJ2-7; cdr3_aa: ATSRGSRGDYEQY
v_call: TRBV29-1; j_call: TRBJ2-3; cdr3_aa: SVVGSSGSTDTQY
v_call: TRBV5-4; j_call: TRBJ2-3; cdr3_aa: ASSSLGSGGSTSTDTQY
v_call: TRBV4-1; j_call: TRBJ1-4; cdr3_aa: ASRRRSGNEKLF